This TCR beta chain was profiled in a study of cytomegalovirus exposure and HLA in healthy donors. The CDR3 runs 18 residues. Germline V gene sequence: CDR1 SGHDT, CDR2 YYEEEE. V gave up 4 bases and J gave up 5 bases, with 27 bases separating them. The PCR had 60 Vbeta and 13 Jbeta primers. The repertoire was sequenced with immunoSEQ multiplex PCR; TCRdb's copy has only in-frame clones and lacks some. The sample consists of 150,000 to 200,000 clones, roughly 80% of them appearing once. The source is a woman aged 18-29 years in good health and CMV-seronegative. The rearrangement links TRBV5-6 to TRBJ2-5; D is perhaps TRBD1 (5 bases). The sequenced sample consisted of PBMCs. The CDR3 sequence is CASSETQRCDRPEETQYF. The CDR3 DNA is TGTGCCAGCAGCGAGACGCAAAGGTGTGACAGACCGGAGGAGACCCAGTACTTC.